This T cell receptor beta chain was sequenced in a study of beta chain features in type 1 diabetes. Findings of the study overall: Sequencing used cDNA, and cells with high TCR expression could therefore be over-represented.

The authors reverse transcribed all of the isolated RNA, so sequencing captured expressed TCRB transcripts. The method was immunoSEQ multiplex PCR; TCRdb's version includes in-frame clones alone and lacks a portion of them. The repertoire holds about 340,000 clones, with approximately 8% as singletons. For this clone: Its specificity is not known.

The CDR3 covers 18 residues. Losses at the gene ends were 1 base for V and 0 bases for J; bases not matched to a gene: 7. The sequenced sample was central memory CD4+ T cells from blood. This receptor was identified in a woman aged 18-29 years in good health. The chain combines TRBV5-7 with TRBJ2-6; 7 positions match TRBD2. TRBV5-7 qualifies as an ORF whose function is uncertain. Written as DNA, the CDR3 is TGTGCCAGCAGCTTGATCTACATAGCGGGCTCTGGGGCCAACGTCCTGACTTTC. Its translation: CASSLIYIAGSGANVLTF.